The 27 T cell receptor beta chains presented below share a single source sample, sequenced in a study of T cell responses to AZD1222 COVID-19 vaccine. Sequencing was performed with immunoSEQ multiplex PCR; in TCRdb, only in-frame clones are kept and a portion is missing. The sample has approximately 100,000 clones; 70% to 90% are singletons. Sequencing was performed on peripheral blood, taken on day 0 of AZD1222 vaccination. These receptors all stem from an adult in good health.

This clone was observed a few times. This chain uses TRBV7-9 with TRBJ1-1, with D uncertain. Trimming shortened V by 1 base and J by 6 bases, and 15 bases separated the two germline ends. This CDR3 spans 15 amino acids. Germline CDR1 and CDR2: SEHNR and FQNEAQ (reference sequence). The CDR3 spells CASSLVKGSVPEAFF. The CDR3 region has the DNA TGTGCCAGCAGCTTAGTTAAGGGTTCAGTCCCTGAAGCTTTCTTT.

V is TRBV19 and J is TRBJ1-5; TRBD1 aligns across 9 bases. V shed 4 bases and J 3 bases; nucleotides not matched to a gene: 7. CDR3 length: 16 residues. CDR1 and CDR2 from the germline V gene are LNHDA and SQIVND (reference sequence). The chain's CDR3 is CASSTMGTGFNQPQHF. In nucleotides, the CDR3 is TGTGCCAGTAGTACCATGGGGACAGGGTTCAATCAGCCCCAGCATTTT.

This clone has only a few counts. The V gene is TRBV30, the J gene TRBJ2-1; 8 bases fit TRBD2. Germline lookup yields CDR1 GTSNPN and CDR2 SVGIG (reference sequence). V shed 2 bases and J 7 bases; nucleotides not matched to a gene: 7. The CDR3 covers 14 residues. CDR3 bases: TGTGCCTGGAGTTTCGCCAGCGGGAGAAATGAGCAGTTCTTC. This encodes CAWSFASGRNEQFF.

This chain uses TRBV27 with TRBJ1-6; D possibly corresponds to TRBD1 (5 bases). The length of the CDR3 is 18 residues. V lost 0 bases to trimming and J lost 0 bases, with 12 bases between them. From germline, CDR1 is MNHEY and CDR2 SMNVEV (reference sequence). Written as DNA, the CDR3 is TGTGCCAGCAGTTTATCGCAGAGGGGTAGCTCCTATAATTCACCCCTCCACTTT. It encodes CASSLSQRGSSYNSPLHF.

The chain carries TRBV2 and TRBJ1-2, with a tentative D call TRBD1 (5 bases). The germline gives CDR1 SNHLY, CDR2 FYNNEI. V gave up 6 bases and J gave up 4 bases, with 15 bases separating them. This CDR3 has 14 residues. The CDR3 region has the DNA TGTGCCAGCAGCTACCAGAGGGGAGGCTATGGCTACACCTTC. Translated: CASSYQRGGYGYTF.

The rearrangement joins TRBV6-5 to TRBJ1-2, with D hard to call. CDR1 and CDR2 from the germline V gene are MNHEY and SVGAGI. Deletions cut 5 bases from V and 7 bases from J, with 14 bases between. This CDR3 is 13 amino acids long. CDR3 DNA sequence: TGTGCCAGCAGTCAGTTCCGTAGTACTGGCTACACCTTC. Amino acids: CASSQFRSTGYTF.

The CDR3 sequence is CASSGGASGGASYNEQFF. DNA of the CDR3: TGTGCCAGCAGCGGAGGTGCTAGCGGGGGGGCGTCCTACAATGAGCAGTTCTTC. The chain has TRBV7-8 and TRBJ2-1; 12 bases align to TRBD2. V was pared by 5 bases and J by 1 base, with 9 bases of the junction left unmatched. Per germline, CDR1 SGHVS and CDR2 FQNEAQ. The CDR3 is 18 amino acids.

CDR3 in DNA: TGTGCCAGCAGTGACTCGGACAGGGGCAATTCACCCCTCCACTTT. Its translation: CASSDSDRGNSPLHF. The gene calls are TRBV6-4 and TRBJ1-6; 9 bases are a match to TRBD1. Germline CDR1 and CDR2: MRHNA and SNTAGT. There are 15 residues in the CDR3. Losses at the gene ends were 0 bases for V and 7 bases for J; bases not matched to a gene: 1.

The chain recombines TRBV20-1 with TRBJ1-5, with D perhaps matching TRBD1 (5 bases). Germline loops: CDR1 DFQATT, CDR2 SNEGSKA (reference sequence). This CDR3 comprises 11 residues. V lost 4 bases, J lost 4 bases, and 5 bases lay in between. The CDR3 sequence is CSATGNQPQHF. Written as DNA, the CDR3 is TGCAGTGCTACAGGGAATCAGCCCCAGCATTTT.

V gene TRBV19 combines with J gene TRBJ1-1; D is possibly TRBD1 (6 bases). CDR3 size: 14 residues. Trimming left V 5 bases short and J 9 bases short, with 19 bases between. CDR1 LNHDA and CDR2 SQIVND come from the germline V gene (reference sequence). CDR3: CASSVNTIRGQAFF. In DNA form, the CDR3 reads TGTGCCAGTAGTGTGAATACGATTCGGGGGCAAGCTTTCTTT.

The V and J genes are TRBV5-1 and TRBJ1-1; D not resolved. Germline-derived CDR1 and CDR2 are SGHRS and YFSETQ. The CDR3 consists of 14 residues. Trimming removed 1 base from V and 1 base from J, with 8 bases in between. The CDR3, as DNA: TGCGCCAGCAGCTTGCGACCGGAGAACACTGAAGCTTTCTTT. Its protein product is CASSLRPENTEAFF. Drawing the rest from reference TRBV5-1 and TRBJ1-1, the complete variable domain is KAGVTQTPRYLIKTRGQQVTLSCSPISGHRSVSWYQQTPGQGLQFLFEYFSETQRNKGNFPGRFSGRQFSNSRSEMNVSTLELGDSALYLCASSLRPENTEAFFGQGTRLTVV.

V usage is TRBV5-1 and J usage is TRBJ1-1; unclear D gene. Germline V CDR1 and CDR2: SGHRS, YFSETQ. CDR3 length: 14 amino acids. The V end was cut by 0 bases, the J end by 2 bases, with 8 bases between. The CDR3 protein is CASSLELDNTEAFF. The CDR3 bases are TGCGCCAGCAGCTTGGAACTGGACAACACTGAAGCTTTCTTT.

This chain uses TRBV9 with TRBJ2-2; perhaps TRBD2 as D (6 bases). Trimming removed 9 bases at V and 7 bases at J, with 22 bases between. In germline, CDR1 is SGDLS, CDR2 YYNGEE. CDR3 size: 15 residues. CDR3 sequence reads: CATLVEGLKDGELFF. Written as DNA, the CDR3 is TGTGCCACCCTAGTGGAGGGGTTAAAGGACGGGGAGCTGTTTTTT.

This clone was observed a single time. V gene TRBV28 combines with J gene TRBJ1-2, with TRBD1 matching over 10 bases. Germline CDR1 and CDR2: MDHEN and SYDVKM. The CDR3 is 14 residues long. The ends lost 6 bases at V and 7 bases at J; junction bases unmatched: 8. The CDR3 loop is CASSPGQGSFGYTF. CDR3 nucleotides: TGTGCCAGCAGCCCGGGACAGGGGAGCTTTGGCTACACCTTC.

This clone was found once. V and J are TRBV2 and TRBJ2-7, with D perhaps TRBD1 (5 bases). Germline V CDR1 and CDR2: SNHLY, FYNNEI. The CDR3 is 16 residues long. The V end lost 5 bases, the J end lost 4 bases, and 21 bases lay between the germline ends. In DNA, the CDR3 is TGTGCCAGCAGTCATCGGGCAGCAGGGCCTTCTTACGAGCAGTACTTC. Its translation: CASSHRAAGPSYEQYF. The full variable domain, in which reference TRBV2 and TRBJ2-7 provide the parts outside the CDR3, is EPEVTQTPSHQVTQMGQEVILRCVPISNHLYFYWYRQILGQKVEFLVSFYNNEISEKSEIFDDQFSVERPDGSNFTLKIRSTKLEDSAMYFCASSHRAAGPSYEQYFGPGTRLTVT.

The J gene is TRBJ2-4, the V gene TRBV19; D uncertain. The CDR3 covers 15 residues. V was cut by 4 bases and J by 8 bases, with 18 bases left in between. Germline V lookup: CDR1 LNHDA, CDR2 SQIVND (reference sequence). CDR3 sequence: CASSREGRLHDIQYF. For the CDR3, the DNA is TGTGCCAGTAGTAGGGAAGGACGCCTTCATGACATTCAGTACTTC.

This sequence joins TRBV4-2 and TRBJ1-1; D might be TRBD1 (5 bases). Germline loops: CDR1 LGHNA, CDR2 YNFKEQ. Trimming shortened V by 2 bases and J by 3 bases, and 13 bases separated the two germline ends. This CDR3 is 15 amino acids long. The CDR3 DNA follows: TGTGCCAGCAGCCAATATGGCAGGGAATACACTGAAGCTTTCTTT. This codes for CASSQYGREYTEAFF.

CDR3 bases: TGTGCCAGCAGCTTGACAGGGGTCAACACTGAAGCTTTCTTT. Its protein is CASSLTGVNTEAFF. The chain links TRBV7-9 to TRBJ1-1, with 8 bases matching TRBD1. Germline CDR1 SEHNR, CDR2 FQNEAQ (reference sequence). The CDR3 is 14 residues long. J lost 2 bases, V lost 3 bases, and 2 bases had no gene match.

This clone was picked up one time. The CDR3 DNA reads as TGTGCCAGCAGTTTAAAGACTAGCCTGAACACTGAAGCTTTCTTT. It specifies CASSLKTSLNTEAFF. This sequence joins TRBV27 and TRBJ1-1; D gene uncertain. The CDR3 totals 15 residues. V lost 2 bases, J lost 0 bases, and 10 bases lay in between. The V gene's germline CDR1 is MNHEY and CDR2 SMNVEV (reference sequence).

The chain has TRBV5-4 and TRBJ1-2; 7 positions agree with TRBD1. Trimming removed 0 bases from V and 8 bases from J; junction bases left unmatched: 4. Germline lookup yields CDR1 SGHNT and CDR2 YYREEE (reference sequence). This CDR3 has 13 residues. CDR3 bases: TGTGCCAGCAGCTTGGAAAGGGGACAGGGCTACACCTTC. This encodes CASSLERGQGYTF. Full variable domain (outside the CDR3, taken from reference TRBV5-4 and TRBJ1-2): ETGVTQSPTHLIKTRGQQVTLRCSSQSGHNTVSWYQQALGQGPQFIFQYYREEENGRGNFPPRFSGLQFPNYSSELNVNALELDDSALYLCASSLERGQGYTFGSGTRLTVV.

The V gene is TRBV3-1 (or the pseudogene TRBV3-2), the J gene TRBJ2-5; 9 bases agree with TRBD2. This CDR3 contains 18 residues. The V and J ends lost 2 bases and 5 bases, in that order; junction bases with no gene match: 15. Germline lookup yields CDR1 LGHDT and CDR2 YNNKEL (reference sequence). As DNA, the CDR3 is TGTGCCAGCAGCCAAAGGCGTCTAGCGGGGAACCCCCGGGAGACCCAGTACTTC. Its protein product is CASSQRRLAGNPRETQYF.

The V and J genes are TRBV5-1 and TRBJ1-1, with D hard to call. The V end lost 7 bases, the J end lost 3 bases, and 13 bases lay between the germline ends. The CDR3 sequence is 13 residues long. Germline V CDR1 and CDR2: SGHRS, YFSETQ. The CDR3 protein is CASQGFTDTEAFF. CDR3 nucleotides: TGCGCCAGCCAAGGATTTACGGACACTGAAGCTTTCTTT.

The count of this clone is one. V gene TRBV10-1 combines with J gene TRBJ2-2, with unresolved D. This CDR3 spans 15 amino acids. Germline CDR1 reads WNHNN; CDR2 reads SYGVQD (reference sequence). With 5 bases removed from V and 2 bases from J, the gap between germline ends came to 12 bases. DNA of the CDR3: TGCGCCAGCAGTCCAGCCAGCAGAAACACCGGGGAGCTGTTTTTT. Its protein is CASSPASRNTGELFF.

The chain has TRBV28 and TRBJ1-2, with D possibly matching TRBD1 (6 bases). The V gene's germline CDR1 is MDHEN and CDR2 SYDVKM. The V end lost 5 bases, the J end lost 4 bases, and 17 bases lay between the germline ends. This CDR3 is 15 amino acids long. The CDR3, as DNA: TGTGCCAGCAGTCGAGGGGGGATAGGGACCTATGGCTACACCTTC. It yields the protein CASSRGGIGTYGYTF.

CDR3 region: CASSRIEQFF. CDR3 bases: TGTGCCAGCAGTAGGATCGAGCAGTTCTTC. The chain carries TRBV12-3 or TRBV12-4 and TRBJ2-1; D ambiguous. This CDR3 has 10 residues. Trimming pared 5 bases from V and 10 bases from J, leaving 6 bases between.

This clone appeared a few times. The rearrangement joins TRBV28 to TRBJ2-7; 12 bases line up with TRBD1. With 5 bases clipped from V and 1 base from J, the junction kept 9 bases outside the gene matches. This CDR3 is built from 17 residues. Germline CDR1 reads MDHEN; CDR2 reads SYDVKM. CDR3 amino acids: CASSPGTGGFRSYEQYF. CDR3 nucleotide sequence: TGTGCCAGCAGTCCCGGGACAGGGGGCTTTAGATCCTACGAGCAGTACTTC.

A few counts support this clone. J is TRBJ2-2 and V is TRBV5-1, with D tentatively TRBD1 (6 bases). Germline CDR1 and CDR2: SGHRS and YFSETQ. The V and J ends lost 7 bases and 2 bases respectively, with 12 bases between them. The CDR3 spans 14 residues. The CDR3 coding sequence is TGCGCCAGCGGTCCCGGGACAAACACCGGGGAGCTGTTTTTT. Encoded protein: CASGPGTNTGELFF.